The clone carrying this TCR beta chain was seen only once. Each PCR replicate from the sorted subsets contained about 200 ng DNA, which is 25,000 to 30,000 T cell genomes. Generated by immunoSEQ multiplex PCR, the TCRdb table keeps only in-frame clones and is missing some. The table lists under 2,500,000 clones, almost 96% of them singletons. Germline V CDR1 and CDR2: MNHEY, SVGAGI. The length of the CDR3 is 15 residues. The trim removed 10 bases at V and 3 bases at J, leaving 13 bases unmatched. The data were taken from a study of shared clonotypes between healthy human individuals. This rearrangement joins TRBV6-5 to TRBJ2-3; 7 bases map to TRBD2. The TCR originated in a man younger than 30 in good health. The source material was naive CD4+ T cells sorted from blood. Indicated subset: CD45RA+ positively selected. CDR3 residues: CATAVMGGLTDTQYF. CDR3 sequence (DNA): TGTGCCACAGCAGTTATGGGAGGGCTGACAGATACGCAGTATTTT.